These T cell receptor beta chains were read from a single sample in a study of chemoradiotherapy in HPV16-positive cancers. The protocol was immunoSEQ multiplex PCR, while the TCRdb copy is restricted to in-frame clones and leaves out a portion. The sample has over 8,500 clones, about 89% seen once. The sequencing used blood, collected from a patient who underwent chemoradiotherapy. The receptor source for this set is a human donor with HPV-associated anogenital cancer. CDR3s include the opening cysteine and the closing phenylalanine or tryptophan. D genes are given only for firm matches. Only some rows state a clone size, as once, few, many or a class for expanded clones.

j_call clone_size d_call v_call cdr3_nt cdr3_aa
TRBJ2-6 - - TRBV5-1 TGCGCCAGCTCTCCTACCGTCGCCTCTGGGGCCAACGTCCTGACTTTC CASSPTVASGANVLTF
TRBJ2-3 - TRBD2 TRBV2 TGTGCCAGCAGGTTCCTAGCGGGGGAGACTAGCACAGATACGCAGTATTTT CASRFLAGETSTDTQYF
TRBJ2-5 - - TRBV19 TGTGCCAGTAGTTTCGGGACCCGGGGGGAGACCCAGTACTTC CASSFGTRGETQYF
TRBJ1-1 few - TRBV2 TGTGCCAGCAGTATTGAAAAACAGGGAACTGAAGCTTTCTTT CASSIEKQGTEAFF
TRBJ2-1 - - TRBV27 TGTGCCAGCAGTTTAAAGTCTGAGCAGTTCTTC CASSLKSEQFF
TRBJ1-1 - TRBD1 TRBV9 TGTGCCAGCAGCGTCATGGGGACAGGGACCACTGAAGCTTTCTTT CASSVMGTGTTEAFF
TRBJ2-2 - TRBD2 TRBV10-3 TGTGCCACTAGAACTAGCGTTGACACCGGGGAGCTGTTTTTT CATRTSVDTGELFF
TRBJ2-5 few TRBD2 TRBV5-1 TGCGCCAGCAGCAGGGAGGGAGAGACCCAGTACTTC CASSREGETQYF
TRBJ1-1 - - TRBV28 TGTGCCAGCCAACAGGGTGGGGACACTGAAGCTTTCTTT CASQQGGDTEAFF
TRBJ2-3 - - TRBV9 TGTGCCAGCAGCCCCCGTCGGAGCGGCACAGATACGCAGTATTTT CASSPRRSGTDTQYF
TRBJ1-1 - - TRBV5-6 TGTGCCAGCAGCTTGGGAGAGACAGGAAAAGCTTTCTTT CASSLGETGKAFF
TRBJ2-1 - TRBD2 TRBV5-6 TGTGCCAGCAGCTTGCATAGCGGGGGTGTGTACAATGAGCAGTTCTTC CASSLHSGGVYNEQFF